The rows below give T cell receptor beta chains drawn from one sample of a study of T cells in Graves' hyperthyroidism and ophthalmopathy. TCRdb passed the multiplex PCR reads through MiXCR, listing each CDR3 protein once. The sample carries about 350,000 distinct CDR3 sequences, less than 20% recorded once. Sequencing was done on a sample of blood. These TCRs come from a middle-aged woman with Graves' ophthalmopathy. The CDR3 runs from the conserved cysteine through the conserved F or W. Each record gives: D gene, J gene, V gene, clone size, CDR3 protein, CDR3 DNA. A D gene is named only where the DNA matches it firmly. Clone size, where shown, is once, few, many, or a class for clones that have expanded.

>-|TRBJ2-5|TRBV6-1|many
CASSPHQGGRETQYF
TGTGCCAGCAGTCCTCACCAGGGGGGCCGAGAGACCCAGTACTTC
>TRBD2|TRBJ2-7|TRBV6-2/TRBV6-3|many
CASSTGTSRHEQYF
TGTGCCAGCAGTACGGGGACTAGCAGGCACGAGCAGTACTTC
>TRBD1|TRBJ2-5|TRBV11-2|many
CASSPRQGGLLETQYF
TGTGCCAGCAGCCCCCGACAGGGCGGTCTATTGGAGACCCAGTACTTC
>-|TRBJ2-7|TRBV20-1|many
CSARDPAGVGIYEQYF
TGCAGTGCTAGAGACCCGGCAGGGGTGGGTATCTACGAGCAGTACTTC
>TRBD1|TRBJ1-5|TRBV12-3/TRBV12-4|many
CASTPTGGSNQPQHF
TGTGCCAGCACCCCGACAGGGGGTAGCAATCAGCCCCAGCATTTT
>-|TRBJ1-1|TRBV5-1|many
CASSFRHANTEAFF
TGCGCCAGCAGCTTCAGACATGCGAACACTGAAGCTTTCTTT
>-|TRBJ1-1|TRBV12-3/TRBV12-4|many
CASTLDSMNTEAFF
TGTGCCAGCACCCTGGACAGCATGAACACTGAAGCTTTCTTT
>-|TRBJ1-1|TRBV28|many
CASSLRTGRRTEAFF
TGTGCCAGCAGTTTACGGACCGGACGACGGACTGAAGCTTTCTTT
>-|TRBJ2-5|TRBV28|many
CASRLLGGTETQYF
TGTGCCAGCAGACTTCTTGGGGGGACGGAGACCCAGTACTTC
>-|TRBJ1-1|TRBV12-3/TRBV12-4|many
CASSLDFRAGGTTEAFF
TGTGCCAGCAGTTTAGATTTCCGGGCCGGGGGGACCACTGAAGCTTTCTTT
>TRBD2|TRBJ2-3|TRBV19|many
CASSGLAQDTQYF
TGTGCCAGTAGCGGACTAGCACAAGATACGCAGTATTTT
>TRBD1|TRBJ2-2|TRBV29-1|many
CSAGTGSGELFF
TGCAGCGCCGGGACAGGGTCCGGGGAGCTGTTTTTT
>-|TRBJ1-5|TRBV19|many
CASSIGGDQPQHF
TGTGCCAGTAGTATCGGCGGGGATCAGCCCCAGCATTTT
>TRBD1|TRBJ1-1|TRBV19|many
CASGDRGEAFF
TGTGCCAGTGGTGACAGGGGTGAAGCTTTCTTT
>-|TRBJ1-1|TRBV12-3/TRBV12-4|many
CASSAGAITEAFF
TGTGCCAGCAGCGCCGGCGCTATTACTGAAGCTTTCTTT
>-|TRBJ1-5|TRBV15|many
CATSRAGTADQPQHF
TGTGCCACCAGCAGAGCCGGGACGGCTGATCAGCCCCAGCATTTT
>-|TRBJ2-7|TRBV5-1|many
CASSRTGTRDEQYF
TGCGCCAGCAGCAGAACCGGGACGAGGGACGAGCAGTACTTC
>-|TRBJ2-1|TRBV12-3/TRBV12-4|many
CASTTGSYEQFF
TGTGCCAGCACTACAGGGTCGTATGAGCAGTTCTTC
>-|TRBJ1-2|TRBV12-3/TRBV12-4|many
CASSMNNYGYTF
TGTGCCAGCAGTATGAATAACTATGGCTACACCTTC
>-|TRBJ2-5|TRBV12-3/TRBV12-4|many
CASSSNTRVKETQYF
TGTGCCAGCAGCTCAAACACCAGGGTGAAGGAGACCCAGTACTTC
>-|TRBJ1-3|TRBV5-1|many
CASSLAGVVRGNTIYF
TGCGCCAGCAGCTTGGCAGGGGTAGTGCGCGGAAACACCATATATTTT
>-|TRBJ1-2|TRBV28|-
CASIKAGDGYTF
TGTGCCAGCATCAAAGCCGGGGATGGCTACACCTTC
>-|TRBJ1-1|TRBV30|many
CAWSVGPEAFF
TGTGCCTGGAGTGTAGGGCCCGAAGCTTTCTTT
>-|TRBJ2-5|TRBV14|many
CASSQSYSKETQYF
TGTGCCAGCAGCCAATCGTACTCCAAAGAGACCCAGTACTTC
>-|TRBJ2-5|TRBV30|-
CAWSSTFARGETQYF
TGTGCCTGGAGCTCGACCTTTGCGAGGGGGGAGACCCAGTACTTC
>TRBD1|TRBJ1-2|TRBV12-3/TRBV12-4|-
CATDYGTGSGGYTF
TGTGCCACCGACTACGGGACAGGGTCCGGCGGCTACACCTTC
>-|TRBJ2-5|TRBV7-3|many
CASSPVGGGQETQYF
TGTGCCAGCAGCCCCGTCGGGGGTGGTCAAGAGACCCAGTACTTC
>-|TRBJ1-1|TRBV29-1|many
CSVEDYNEAFF
TGCAGCGTTGAAGATTACAATGAAGCTTTCTTT
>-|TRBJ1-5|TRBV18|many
CASSENSNQPQHF
TGTGCCAGCTCAGAGAATAGCAATCAGCCCCAGCATTTT
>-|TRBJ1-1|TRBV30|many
CAKRDRNTKAFF
TGTGCCAAACGCGACCGAAACACTAAAGCTTTCTTT